This T cell receptor beta chain appears in the sequencing data of a study of pediatric ulcerative colitis. General study points: Substantially fewer templates came from a couple of patients' blood samples.

Details on this clone: What it recognizes is unknown.

This CDR3 contains 15 residues. Germline V CDR1 and CDR2: SGDLS, YYNGEE. V was clipped by 0 bases and J by 7 bases; unmatched bases: 9. Here immunoSEQ multiplex PCR was the method, and the copy in TCRdb shows in-frame clones only, minus some. The sample comprises about 64,000 clones, 86% of which are singletons, and approximately 3.5% rests with the top ten. The genes are TRBV9 and TRBJ1-1; 7 nucleotides line up with TRBD1. The clonotype comes from a boy under 18 with severe ulcerative colitis. Material for sequencing was blood. CDR3 bases: TGTGCCAGCAGCGTAGAAGGGGGCGTTTCCGGTGAAGCTTTCTTT. As protein: CASSVEGGVSGEAFF.